This TCR beta chain was sequenced in a study of T-cell reconstitution after alpha-beta-depleted transplantation in children. The CDR3 consists of 13 residues. The germline V gene encodes CDR1 MNHEY and CDR2 SMNVEV (reference sequence). V gave up 3 bases and J gave up 7 bases, with 10 bases separating them. Library preparation (for TCRbeta) was performed with unique molecular identifiers. TCRdb passed the PCR reads through MiXCR, listing each CDR3 protein once. The sample consists of a few hundred thousand distinct CDR3 sequences, nearly 10% of them appearing once. Specimen: PBMCs from the stem cell graft donor, collected from the stem cell graft. This chain joins TRBV27 and TRBJ2-1; D is ambiguous. This TCR was recovered from a human donor who donated a stem cell graft to a child with SCID. CDR3 sequence reads: CASSFPSGNEQFF. CDR3 in DNA: TGTGCCAGCAGTTTTCCTAGTGGAAATGAGCAGTTCTTC.